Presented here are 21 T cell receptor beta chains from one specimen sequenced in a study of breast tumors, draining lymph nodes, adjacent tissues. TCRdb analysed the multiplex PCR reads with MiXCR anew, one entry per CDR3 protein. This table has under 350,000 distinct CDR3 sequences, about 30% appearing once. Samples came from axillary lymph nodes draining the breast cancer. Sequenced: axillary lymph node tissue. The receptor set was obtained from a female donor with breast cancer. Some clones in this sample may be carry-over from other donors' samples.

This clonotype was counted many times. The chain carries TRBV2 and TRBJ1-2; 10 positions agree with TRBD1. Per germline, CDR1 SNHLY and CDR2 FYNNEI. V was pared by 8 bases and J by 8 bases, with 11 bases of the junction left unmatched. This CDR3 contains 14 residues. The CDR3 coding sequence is TGTGCCAGCCCGAGGCTGACAGGGGGCGACGGCTACACCTTC. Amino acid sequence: CASPRLTGGDGYTF.

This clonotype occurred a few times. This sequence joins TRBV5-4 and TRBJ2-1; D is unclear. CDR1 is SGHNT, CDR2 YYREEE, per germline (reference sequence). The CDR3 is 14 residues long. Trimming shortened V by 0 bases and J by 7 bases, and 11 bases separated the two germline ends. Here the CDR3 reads CASSLVSWRNEQFF. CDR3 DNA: TGTGCCAGCAGCTTGGTCTCTTGGCGAAATGAGCAGTTCTTC. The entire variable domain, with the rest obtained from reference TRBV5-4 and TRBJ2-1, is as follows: ETGVTQSPTHLIKTRGQQVTLRCSSQSGHNTVSWYQQALGQGPQFIFQYYREEENGRGNFPPRFSGLQFPNYSSELNVNALELDDSALYLCASSLVSWRNEQFFGPGTRLTVL.

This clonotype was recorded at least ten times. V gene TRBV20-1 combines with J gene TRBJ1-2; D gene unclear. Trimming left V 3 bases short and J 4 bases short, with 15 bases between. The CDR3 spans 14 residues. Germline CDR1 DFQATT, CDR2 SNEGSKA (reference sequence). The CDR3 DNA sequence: TGCAGTGCTAGTCGGAGGGCCCTAGGCTATGGCTACACCTTC. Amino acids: CSASRRALGYGYTF.

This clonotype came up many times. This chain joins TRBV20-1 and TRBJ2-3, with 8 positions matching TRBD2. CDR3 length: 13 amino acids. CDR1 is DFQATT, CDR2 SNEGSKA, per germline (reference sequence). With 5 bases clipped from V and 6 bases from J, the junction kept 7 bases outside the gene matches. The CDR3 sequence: CSAPRGGDDTQYF. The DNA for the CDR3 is TGCAGTGCTCCTCGGGGGGGTGATGATACGCAGTATTTT.

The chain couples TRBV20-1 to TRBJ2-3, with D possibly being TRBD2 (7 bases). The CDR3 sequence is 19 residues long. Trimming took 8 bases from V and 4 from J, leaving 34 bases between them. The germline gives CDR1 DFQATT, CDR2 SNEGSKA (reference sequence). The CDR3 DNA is TGCAGTTTGGCCAAGGGACATTCCGGGACGACCCGGGGGGCAGATACGCAGTATTTT. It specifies CSLAKGHSGTTRGADTQYF.

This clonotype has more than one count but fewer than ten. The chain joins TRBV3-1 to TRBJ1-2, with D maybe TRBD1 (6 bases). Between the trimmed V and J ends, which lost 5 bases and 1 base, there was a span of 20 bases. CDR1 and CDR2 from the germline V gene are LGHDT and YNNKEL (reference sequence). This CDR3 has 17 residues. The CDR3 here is CASSGQYLEQVNYGYTF. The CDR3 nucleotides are TGTGCCAGCAGCGGACAGTACCTCGAGCAGGTTAACTATGGCTACACCTTC.

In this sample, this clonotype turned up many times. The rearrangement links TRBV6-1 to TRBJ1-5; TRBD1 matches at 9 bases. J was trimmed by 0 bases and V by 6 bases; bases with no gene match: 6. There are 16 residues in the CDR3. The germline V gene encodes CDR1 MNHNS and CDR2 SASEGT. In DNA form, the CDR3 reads TGTGCCAGCAGAGAACAGGGGGCCATTAGCAATCAGCCCCAGCATTTT. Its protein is CASREQGAISNQPQHF.

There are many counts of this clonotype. The CDR3 coding sequence is TGCGCCAGCAGCCAAGATTGGGCCGGGGAGCTGTTTTTT. Residues: CASSQDWAGELFF. The chain employs TRBV4-3 and TRBJ2-2, with no clear D. The germline V and J ends were trimmed by 0 bases and 6 bases, with 5 bases remaining between them. The length of the CDR3 is 13 residues. Germline lookup yields CDR1 LGHNA and CDR2 YSLEER.

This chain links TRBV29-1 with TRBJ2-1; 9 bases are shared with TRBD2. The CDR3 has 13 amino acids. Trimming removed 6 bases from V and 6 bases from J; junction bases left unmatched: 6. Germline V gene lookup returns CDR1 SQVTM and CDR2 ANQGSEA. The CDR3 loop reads CSVAGLARNEQFF. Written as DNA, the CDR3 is TGCAGCGTAGCGGGACTAGCACGCAATGAGCAGTTCTTC.

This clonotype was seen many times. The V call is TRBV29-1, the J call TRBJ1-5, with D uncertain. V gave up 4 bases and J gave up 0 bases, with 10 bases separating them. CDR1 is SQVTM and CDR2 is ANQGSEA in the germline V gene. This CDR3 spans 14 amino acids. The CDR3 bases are TGCAGCGTTGGTCTTGGGGATAGCAATCAGCCCCAGCATTTT. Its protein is CSVGLGDSNQPQHF.

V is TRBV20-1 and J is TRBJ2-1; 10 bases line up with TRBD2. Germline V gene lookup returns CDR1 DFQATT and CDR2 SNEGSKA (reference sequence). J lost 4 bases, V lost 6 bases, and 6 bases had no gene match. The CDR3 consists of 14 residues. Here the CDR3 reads CSALLAGSYNEQFF. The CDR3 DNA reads TGCAGTGCGCTACTAGCGGGAAGTTACAATGAGCAGTTCTTC.

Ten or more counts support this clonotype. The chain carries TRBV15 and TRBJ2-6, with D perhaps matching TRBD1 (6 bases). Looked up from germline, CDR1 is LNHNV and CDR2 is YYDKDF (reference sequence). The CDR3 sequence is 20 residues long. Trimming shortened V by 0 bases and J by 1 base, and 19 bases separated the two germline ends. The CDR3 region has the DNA TGTGCCACCAGCAGAGAAAACAGGGTCGGTGGCCCTTCTGGGGCCAACGTCCTGACTTTC. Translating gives CATSRENRVGGPSGANVLTF. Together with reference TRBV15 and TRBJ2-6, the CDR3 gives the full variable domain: DAMVIQNPRYQVTQFGKPVTLSCSQTLNHNVMYWYQQKSSQAPKLLFHYYDKDFNNEADTPDNFQSRRPNTSFCFLDIRSPGLGDTAMYLCATSRENRVGGPSGANVLTFGAGSRLTVL.

CDR3 in DNA: TGTGCCAGCAGTTCGGGACTAGCGGGGTACCAAGAGACCCAGTACTTC. Residues: CASSSGLAGYQETQYF. The genes are TRBV12-3 or TRBV12-4 and TRBJ2-5, with 13 bases that match TRBD2. Trimming removed 4 bases from V and 0 bases from J; junction bases left unmatched: 2. This CDR3 contains 16 residues.

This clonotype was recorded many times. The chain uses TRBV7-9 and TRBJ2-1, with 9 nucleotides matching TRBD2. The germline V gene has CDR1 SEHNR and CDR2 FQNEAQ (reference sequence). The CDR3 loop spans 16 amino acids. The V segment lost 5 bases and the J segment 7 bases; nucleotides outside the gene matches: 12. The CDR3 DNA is TGTGCCAGCAGCCCCCTCGGTAGCGGGAGATATAATGAGCAGTTCTTC. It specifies CASSPLGSGRYNEQFF.

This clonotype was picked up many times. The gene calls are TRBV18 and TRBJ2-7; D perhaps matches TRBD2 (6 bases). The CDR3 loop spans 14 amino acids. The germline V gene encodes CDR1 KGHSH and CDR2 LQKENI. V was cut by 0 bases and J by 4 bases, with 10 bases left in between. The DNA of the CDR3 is TGTGCCAGCTCACCACCGTGGGGGGAGTACGAGCAGTACTTC. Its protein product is CASSPPWGEYEQYF.

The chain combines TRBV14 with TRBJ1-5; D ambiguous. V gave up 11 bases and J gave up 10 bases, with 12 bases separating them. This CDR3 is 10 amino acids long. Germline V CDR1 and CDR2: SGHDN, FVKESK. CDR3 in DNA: TGTGCCTGCAATACGGTTCCCCAGCATTTT. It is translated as CACNTVPQHF.

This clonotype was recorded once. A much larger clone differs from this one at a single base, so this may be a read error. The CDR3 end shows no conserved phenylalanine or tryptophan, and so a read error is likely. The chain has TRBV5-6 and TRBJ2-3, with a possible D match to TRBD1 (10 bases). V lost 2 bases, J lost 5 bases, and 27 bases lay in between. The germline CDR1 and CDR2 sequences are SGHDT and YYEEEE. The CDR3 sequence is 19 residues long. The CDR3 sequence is CASSFFGTGAILAGDTQYL. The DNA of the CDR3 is TGTGCCAGCAGCTTTTTCGGGACAGGGGCGATACTAGCGGGAGATACGCAGTATCTT.

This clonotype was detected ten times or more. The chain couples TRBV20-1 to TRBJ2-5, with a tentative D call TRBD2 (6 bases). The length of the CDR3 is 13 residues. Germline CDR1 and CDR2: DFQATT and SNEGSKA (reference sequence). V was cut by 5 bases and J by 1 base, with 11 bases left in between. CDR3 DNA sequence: TGCAGTGCTGGTCTAGCGCTCCAAGAGACCCAGTACTTC. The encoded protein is CSAGLALQETQYF.

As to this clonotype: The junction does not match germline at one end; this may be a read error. The CDR3: CSVLTGTSYTEQFF. Written as DNA, the CDR3 is TGCAGTGTTCTCACCGGGACTAGCTACACTGAGCAGTTCTTC. V usage is TRBV20-1 and J usage is TRBJ2-1; 9 bases line up with TRBD2. This CDR3 has 14 residues. Germline loops: CDR1 DFQATT, CDR2 SNEGSKA (reference sequence).

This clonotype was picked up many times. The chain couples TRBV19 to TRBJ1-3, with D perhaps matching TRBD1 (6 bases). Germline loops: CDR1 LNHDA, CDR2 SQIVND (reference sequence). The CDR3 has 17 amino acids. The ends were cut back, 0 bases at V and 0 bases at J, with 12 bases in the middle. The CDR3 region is CASSIEGGTYSGNTIYF. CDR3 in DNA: TGTGCCAGTAGTATAGAGGGAGGGACATACTCTGGAAACACCATATATTTT.

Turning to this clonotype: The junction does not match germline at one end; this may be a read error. CDR3 protein: CSATRTEYGSTF. The DNA for the CDR3 is TGCAGTGCGACTCGGACCGAATATGGCTCCACCTTC. The genes are TRBV20-1 and TRBJ1-2; D remains unclear. CDR1 is DFQATT and CDR2 is SNEGSKA in the germline V gene (reference sequence). This CDR3 region has 12 residues.